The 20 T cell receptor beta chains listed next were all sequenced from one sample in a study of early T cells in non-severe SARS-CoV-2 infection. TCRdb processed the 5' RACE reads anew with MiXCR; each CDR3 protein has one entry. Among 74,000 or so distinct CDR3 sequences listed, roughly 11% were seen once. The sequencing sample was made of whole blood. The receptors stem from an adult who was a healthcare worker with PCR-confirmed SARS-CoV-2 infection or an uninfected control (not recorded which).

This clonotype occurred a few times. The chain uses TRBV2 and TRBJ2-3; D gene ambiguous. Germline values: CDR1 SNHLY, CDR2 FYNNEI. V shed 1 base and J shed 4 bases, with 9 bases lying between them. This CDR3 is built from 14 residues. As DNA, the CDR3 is TGTGCCAGCAGTGAAGGAAATATCGCAGATACGCAGTATTTT. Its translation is CASSEGNIADTQYF.

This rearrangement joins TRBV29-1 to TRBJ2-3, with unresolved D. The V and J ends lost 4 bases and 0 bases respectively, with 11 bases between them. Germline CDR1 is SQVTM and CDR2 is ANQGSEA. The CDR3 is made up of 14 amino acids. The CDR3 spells CSVVSPSSTDTQYF. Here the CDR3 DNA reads TGCAGCGTTGTTTCCCCCTCTAGCACAGATACGCAGTATTTT.

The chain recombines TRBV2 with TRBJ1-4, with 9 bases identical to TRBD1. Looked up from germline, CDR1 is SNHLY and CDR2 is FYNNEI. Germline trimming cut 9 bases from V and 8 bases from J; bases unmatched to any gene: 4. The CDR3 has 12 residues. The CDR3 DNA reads TGTGCCAGTGGAGGACAGGGGGAAAAACTGTTTTTT. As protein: CASGGQGEKLFF.

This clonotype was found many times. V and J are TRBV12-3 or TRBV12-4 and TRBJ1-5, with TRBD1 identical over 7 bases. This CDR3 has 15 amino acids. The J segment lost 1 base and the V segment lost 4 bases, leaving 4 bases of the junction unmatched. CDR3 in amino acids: CASSSQTGSNQPQHF. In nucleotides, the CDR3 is TGTGCCAGCAGTTCCCAGACAGGGAGCAATCAGCCCCAGCATTTT.

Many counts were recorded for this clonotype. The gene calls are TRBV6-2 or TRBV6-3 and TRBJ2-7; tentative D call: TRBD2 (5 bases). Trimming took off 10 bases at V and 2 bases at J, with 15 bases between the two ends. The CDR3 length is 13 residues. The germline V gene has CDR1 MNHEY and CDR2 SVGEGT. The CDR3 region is CATSEGLTYEQYF. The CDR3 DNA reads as TGTGCCACCTCAGAGGGATTGACCTACGAGCAGTACTTC.

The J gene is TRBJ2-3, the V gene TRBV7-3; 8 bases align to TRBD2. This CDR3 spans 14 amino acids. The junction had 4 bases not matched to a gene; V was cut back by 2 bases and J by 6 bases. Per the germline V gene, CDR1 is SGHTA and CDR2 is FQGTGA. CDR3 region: CASSLAGGVDTQYF. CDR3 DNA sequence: TGTGCCAGCAGCTTAGCGGGAGGTGTTGATACGCAGTATTTT.

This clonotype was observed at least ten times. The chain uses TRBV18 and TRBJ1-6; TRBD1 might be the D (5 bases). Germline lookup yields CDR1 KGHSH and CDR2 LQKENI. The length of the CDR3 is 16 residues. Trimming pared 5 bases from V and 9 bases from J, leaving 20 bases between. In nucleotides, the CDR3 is TGTGCCAGCTCAGCCCGGATCCCCGTCGGGGGTTCACCCCTCCACTTT. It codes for CASSARIPVGGSPLHF.

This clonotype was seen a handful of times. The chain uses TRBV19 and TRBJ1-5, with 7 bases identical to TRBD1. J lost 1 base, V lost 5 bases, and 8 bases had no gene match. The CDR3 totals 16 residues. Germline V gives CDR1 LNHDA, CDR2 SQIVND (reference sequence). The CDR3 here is CASSLTGKGSNQPQHF. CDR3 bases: TGTGCCAGTAGTCTGACAGGGAAGGGGAGCAATCAGCCCCAGCATTTT.

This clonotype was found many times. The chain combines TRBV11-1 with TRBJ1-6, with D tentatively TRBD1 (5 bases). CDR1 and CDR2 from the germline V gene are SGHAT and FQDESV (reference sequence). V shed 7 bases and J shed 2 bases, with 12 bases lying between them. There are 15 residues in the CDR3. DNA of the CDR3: TGTGCCAGCACGGCAGGGCGGCCCTATAATTCACCCCTCCACTTT. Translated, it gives CASTAGRPYNSPLHF.

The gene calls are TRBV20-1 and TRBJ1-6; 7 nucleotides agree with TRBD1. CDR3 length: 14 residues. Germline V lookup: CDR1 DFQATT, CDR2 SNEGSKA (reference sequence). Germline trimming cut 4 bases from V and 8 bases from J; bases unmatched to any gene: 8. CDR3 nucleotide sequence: TGCAGTGCTAAGTACAGGGGATTCGATTCACCCCTCCACTTT. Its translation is CSAKYRGFDSPLHF.

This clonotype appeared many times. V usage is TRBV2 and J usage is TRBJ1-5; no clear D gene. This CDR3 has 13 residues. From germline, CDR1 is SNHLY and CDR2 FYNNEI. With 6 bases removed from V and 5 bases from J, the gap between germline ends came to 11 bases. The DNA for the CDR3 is TGTGCCAGCAGCCGCGGCCAGGATCAGCCCCAGCATTTT. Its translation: CASSRGQDQPQHF. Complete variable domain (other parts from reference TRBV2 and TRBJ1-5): EPEVTQTPSHQVTQMGQEVILRCVPISNHLYFYWYRQILGQKVEFLVSFYNNEISEKSEIFDDQFSVERPDGSNFTLKIRSTKLEDSAMYFCASSRGQDQPQHFGDGTRLSIL.

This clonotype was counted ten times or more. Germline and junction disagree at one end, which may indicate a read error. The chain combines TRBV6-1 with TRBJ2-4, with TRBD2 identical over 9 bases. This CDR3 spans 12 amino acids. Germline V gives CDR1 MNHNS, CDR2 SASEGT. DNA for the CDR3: TGTGCCAGCAGGGAAGCGGGAGGAACCCAGTACTTC. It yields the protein CASREAGGTQYF.

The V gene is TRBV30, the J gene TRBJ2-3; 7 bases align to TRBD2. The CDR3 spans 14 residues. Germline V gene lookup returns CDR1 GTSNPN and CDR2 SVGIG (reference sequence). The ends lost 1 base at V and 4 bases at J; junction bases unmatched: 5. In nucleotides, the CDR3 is TGTGCCTGGAGTGGAACGGGAGGCGCAGATACGCAGTATTTT. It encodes CAWSGTGGADTQYF.

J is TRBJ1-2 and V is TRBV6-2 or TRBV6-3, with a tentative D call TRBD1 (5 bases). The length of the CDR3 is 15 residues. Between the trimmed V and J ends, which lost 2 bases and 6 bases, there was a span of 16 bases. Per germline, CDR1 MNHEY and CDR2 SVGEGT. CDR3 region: CASSYRNTGTDGYTF. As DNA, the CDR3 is TGTGCCAGCAGTTACCGGAACACGGGGACGGATGGCTACACCTTC.

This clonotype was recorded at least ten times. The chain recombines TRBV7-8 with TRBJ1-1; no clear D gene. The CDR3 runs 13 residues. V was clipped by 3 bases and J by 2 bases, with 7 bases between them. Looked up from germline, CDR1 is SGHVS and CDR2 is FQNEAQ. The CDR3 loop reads CASSFRLNTEAFF. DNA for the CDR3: TGTGCCAGCAGCTTTCGACTTAACACTGAAGCTTTCTTT.

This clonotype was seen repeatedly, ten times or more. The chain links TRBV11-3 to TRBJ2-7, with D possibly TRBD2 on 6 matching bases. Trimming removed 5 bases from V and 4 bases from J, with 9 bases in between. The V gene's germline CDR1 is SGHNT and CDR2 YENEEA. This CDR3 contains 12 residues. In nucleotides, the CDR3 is TGTGCCAGCAGCCGGAGGGATTACGAGCAGTACTTC. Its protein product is CASSRRDYEQYF.

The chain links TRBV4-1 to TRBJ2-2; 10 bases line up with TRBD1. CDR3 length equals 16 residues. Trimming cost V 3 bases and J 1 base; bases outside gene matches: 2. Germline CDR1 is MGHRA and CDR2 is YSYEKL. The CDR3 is CASSQGTGVNTGELFF. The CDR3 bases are TGCGCCAGCAGCCAGGGGACAGGGGTGAACACCGGGGAGCTGTTTTTT.

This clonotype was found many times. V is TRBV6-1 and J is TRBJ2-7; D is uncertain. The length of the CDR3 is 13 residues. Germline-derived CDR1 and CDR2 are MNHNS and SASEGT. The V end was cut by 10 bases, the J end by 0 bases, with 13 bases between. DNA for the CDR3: TGTGCCACACAAGAGTACCTCTCCTACGAGCAGTACTTC. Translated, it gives CATQEYLSYEQYF.

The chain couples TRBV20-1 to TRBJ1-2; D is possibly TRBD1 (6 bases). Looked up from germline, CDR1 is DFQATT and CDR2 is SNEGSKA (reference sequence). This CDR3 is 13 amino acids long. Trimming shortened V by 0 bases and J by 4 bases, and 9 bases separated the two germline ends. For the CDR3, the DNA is TGCAGTGCTAGAGAACAGGGAGGCTATGGCTACACCTTC. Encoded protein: CSAREQGGYGYTF.

DNA of the CDR3: TGCGCCAGCAGTTCACAGCAGAGAGAGACCCAGTACTTC. Amino acids: CASSSQQRETQYF. The chain joins TRBV10-2 to TRBJ2-5, with D unclear. V lost 5 bases and J lost 4, with 11 bases in between. Per germline, CDR1 WSHSY and CDR2 SAAADI. CDR3 length equals 13 residues.